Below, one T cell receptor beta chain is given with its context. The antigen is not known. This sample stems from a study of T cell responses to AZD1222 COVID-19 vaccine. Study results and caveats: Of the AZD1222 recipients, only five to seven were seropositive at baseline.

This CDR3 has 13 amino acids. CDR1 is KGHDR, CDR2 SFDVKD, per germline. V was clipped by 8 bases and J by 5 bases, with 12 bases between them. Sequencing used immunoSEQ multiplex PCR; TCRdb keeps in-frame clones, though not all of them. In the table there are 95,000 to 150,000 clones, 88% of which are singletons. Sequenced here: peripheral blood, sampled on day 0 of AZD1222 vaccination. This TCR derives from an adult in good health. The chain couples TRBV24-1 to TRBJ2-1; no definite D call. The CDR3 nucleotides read TGTGCCACCACCAGCGCCCATAACAATGAGCAGTTCTTC. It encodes CATTSAHNNEQFF.